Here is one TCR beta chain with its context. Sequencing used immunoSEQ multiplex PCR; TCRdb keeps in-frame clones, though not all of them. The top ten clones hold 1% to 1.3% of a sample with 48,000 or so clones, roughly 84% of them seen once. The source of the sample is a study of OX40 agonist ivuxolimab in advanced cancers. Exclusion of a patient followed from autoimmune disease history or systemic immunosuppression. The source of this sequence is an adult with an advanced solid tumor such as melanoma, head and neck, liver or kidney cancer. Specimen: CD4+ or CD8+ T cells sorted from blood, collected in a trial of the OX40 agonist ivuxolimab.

CDR3 bases: TGTGCCAGCGGGACGCAGGGAAACACCATATATTTT. It codes for CASGTQGNTIYF. The V gene is TRBV5-4, the J gene TRBJ1-3; D may be TRBD1 (5 bases). Germline values: CDR1 SGHNT, CDR2 YYREEE (reference sequence). The V end was cut by 7 bases, the J end by 4 bases, with 9 bases between. This CDR3 is built from 12 residues.